The entry below describes one TCR beta chain. The sample is drawn from a study of T cell changes during pregnancy in multiple sclerosis. The protocol was immunoSEQ multiplex PCR, while the TCRdb copy is restricted to in-frame clones and leaves out a portion. The table lists about 68,000 clones, about 90% of them singletons. Germline loops: CDR1 MGHRA, CDR2 YSYEKL. The V and J ends lost 8 bases and 1 base, in that order; junction bases with no gene match: 6. The CDR3 totals 15 residues. The clonotype comes from a female donor with multiple sclerosis, enrolled in a pregnancy study. J is TRBJ2-1 and V is TRBV4-1, with 9 bases matching TRBD2. The starting material was peripheral blood, obtained in the second trimester of pregnancy. The CDR3 loop reads CASGFLAGSYNEQFF. The DNA for the CDR3 is TGCGCCAGCGGATTTCTAGCGGGGTCCTACAATGAGCAGTTCTTC.